What follows are 13 T cell receptor beta chains derived from one specimen sequenced in a study of cytomegalovirus exposure and HLA in healthy donors. Here immunoSEQ multiplex PCR was the method, and the copy in TCRdb shows in-frame clones only, minus some. Here the sample spans about 150,000 clones, 85% to 90% being singletons. Sequencing input: PBMCs. Every receptor here comes from a woman between 18 and 29 years old in good health and CMV-seropositive.

The chain has TRBV5-4 and TRBJ1-3; D is ambiguous. The V end lost 0 bases, the J end lost 3 bases, and 13 bases lay between the germline ends. CDR1 and CDR2 from the germline V gene are SGHNT and YYREEE (reference sequence). This CDR3 has 16 amino acids. The CDR3 here is CASSLGPYLVGNTIYF. In DNA, the CDR3 is TGTGCCAGCAGCTTGGGCCCGTATCTAGTTGGAAACACCATATATTTT.

The chain joins TRBV7-9 to TRBJ2-7; 7 bases are a match to TRBD2. The CDR3 extends over 14 amino acids. CDR1 is SEHNR, CDR2 FQNEAQ, per germline (reference sequence). Trimming cost V 10 bases and J 0 bases; bases outside gene matches: 9. The DNA of the CDR3 is TGTGCCATCGACCTAGCGGACCTCTCCTACGAGCAGTACTTC. This encodes CAIDLADLSYEQYF.

The V and J genes are TRBV4-1 and TRBJ1-5; perhaps TRBD1 as D (6 bases). The length of the CDR3 is 15 residues. The germline gives CDR1 MGHRA, CDR2 YSYEKL. Trimming removed 1 base at V and 9 bases at J, with 16 bases between. CDR3: CASSQGRGIGGPQHF. For the CDR3, the DNA is TGCGCCAGCAGCCAAGGTAGGGGGATTGGAGGGCCCCAGCATTTT.

The rearrangement uses TRBV28 and TRBJ1-4; D call uncertain. Trimming cost V 3 bases and J 1 base, with 9 bases left between them. The CDR3 contains 15 residues. CDR1 is MDHEN and CDR2 is SYDVKM in the germline V gene. CDR3 bases: TGTGCCAGCAGTTTTCGTTTCGGAACTAATGAAAAACTGTTTTTT. Protein product: CASSFRFGTNEKLFF.

V usage is TRBV6-1 and J usage is TRBJ1-5, with 8 bases aligning to TRBD1. V shed 5 bases, J shed 9 bases, and the junction held 6 bases outside the gene matches. The germline V gene encodes CDR1 MNHNS and CDR2 SASEGT. The CDR3 contains 13 residues. The CDR3 is CASSHLDRGPQHF. DNA of the CDR3: TGTGCCAGCAGTCACCTTGACAGGGGGCCCCAGCATTTT.

The genes are TRBV6-1 and TRBJ1-5; tentatively, D is TRBD1 (6 bases). CDR3 length: 15 amino acids. The V and J ends lost 8 bases and 7 bases respectively, with 21 bases between them. Germline values: CDR1 MNHNS, CDR2 SASEGT. CDR3 protein: CASLPGGGVGQPQHF. In DNA, the CDR3 is TGTGCCAGCCTGCCCGGAGGGGGGGTCGGACAGCCCCAGCATTTT.

The genes are TRBV1 and TRBJ2-3; no check of the table's D call, TRBD2, against the DNA was made. TRBV1 is flagged as a pseudogene. CDR3 length: 17 residues. The CDR3 sequence: CTSSQHFGGRASDTQYF. The CDR3 DNA reads TGCACCAGCAGCCAACACTTTGGCGGGAGGGCCTCAGATACGCAGTATTTT.

The chain recombines TRBV4-2 with TRBJ1-4; D is possibly TRBD1 (5 bases). CDR3 length: 17 residues. The germline gives CDR1 LGHNA, CDR2 YNFKEQ. Trimming cost V 0 bases and J 0 bases, with 11 bases left between them. CDR3 sequence (DNA): TGTGCCAGCAGCCAAGATCACCCGGACACAACTAATGAAAAACTGTTTTTT. Amino acids: CASSQDHPDTTNEKLFF.

This chain uses TRBV15 with TRBJ2-5; TRBD1 aligns across 10 bases. Unmatched junction bases numbered 7, after V lost 1 base and J lost 5 bases. The CDR3 is made up of 16 amino acids. Germline V gene lookup returns CDR1 LNHNV and CDR2 YYDKDF (reference sequence). This chain's CDR3 is CATSRVGDRGGETQYF. CDR3 nucleotide sequence: TGTGCCACCAGCAGAGTTGGGGACAGGGGTGGTGAGACCCAGTACTTC.

This rearrangement joins TRBV7-3 to TRBJ2-1, with D possibly TRBD2 on 6 matching bases. Trimming cost V 1 base and J 7 bases, with 17 bases left between them. Germline CDR1 SGHTA, CDR2 FQGTGA. This CDR3 contains 16 residues. CDR3 amino acids: CASSLIAAALWNEQFF. The CDR3 nucleotides are TGTGCCAGCAGCTTAATAGCGGCCGCCTTGTGGAATGAGCAGTTCTTC.

The rearrangement uses TRBV5-1 and TRBJ2-2, with 9 bases aligning to TRBD1. Per the germline V gene, CDR1 is SGHRS and CDR2 is YFSETQ. This CDR3 is built from 16 residues. Trimming took 4 bases from V and 4 from J; bases not matched to a gene: 8. CDR3 coding DNA: TGCGCCAGCAGCCAACAGGGGGCTGGTGGCACCGGGGAGCTGTTTTTT. It encodes CASSQQGAGGTGELFF. The whole variable domain, filled in from reference TRBV5-1 and TRBJ2-2, reads KAGVTQTPRYLIKTRGQQVTLSCSPISGHRSVSWYQQTPGQGLQFLFEYFSETQRNKGNFPGRFSGRQFSNSRSEMNVSTLELGDSALYLCASSQQGAGGTGELFFGEGSRLTVL.

This chain uses TRBV6-1 with TRBJ1-1; D remains ambiguous. The CDR3 is 11 residues long. CDR1 and CDR2 (germline): MNHNS, SASEGT. With 5 bases removed from V and 11 bases from J, the gap between germline ends came to 12 bases. In DNA, the CDR3 is TGTGCCAGCAGTTCCGCGCCTGCGGCTTTCTTT. Its translation: CASSSAPAAFF.

The genes are TRBV29-1 and TRBJ2-7; 9 nucleotides line up with TRBD1. The germline V gene has CDR1 SQVTM and CDR2 ANQGSEA. CDR3 length: 16 residues. V lost 1 base, J lost 7 bases, and 14 bases stayed unmatched. Here the CDR3 reads CSVEVGWGTGIYEQYF. CDR3 nucleotides: TGCAGCGTTGAAGTGGGGTGGGGGACAGGGATCTATGAGCAGTACTTC.